Listed below are T cell receptor beta chains from one sample, sequenced in a study of blood T cell repertoires in COVID-19. The data were produced by immunoSEQ multiplex PCR, yet TCRdb's version contains in-frame clones alone and is incomplete. The sample carries some 320,000 clones, around 87% recorded once. The sample was PBMCs or T cells enriched from blood (not recorded which). The receptors derive from a woman between 25 and 40 years old who had recovered from COVID-19. The CDR3 runs from the conserved cysteine through the conserved F or W. A D gene is named only where the DNA matches it firmly.

J	D	V	CDR3
TRBJ2-1	NA	TRBV3-1/TRBV3-2	CASSSQAGTPRYNEQFF
TRBJ1-5	NA	TRBV19	CATKLDGSSNQPQHF
TRBJ2-1	TRBD2	TRBV11-2	CASSLDPPSSGGASYNEQFF
TRBJ1-5	NA	TRBV19	CASSIWPFRQDQPQHF
TRBJ1-2	NA	TRBV30	CAWSPDSNYGYTF
TRBJ2-2	NA	TRBV5-1	CASSLGTPNTGELFF
TRBJ2-7	TRBD1	TRBV4-1	CASSHAHRDRAEQYF
TRBJ2-7	NA	TRBV18	CASSPPLRGIHEQYF
TRBJ1-4	NA	TRBV28	CASSLGGSHEKLFF
TRBJ1-2	TRBD1	TRBV10-3	CAISVAGTGGVYGYTF
TRBJ2-1	TRBD2	TRBV5-6	CASSPGTSGGAFDEQFF
TRBJ1-5	NA	TRBV15	CATSQDTNQNQPQHF
TRBJ2-7	TRBD2	TRBV6-5	CASRFSGESSYEQYF
TRBJ1-1	NA	TRBV6-1	CASSDLLRANTEAFF
TRBJ2-7	TRBD2	TRBV10-3	CATGGSAYEQYF
TRBJ2-2	NA	TRBV4-2	CASSQVTGETGELFF
TRBJ1-5	NA	TRBV4-1	CASSQRGRGDQPQHF
TRBJ2-7	NA	TRBV10-3	CAISEGQSYEQYF
TRBJ1-4	TRBD1	TRBV4-1	CASSQPGQGAANEKLFF
TRBJ1-5	NA	TRBV2	CASSPRRGSSNQPQHF
TRBJ2-7	NA	TRBV10-1	CASSDLSLSSYEQYF
TRBJ1-4	NA	TRBV6-5	CASRAGSVDEKLFF
TRBJ1-2	NA	TRBV5-1	CASSQDIYYGYTF
TRBJ1-1	NA	TRBV19	CASSIDRWGAEAFF
TRBJ2-2	NA	TRBV10-3	CAIRNPIAAGELFF
TRBJ2-6	NA	TRBV11-2	CASSEGGPHLSGANVLTF
TRBJ1-1	NA	TRBV4-3	CASSPGRGFRNTEAFF
TRBJ2-5	TRBD2	TRBV5-1	CASSLGTSGGSYQETQYF
TRBJ1-2	NA	TRBV30	CAWNVIGGYTF
TRBJ1-2	TRBD1	TRBV27	CASSAGTGGSGYTF
TRBJ2-1	NA	TRBV25-1	CASSAGDSSYRSYNEQFF
TRBJ2-7	TRBD2	TRBV4-2	CASSEGLDLYEQYF
TRBJ2-1	TRBD2	TRBV5-4	CASSPGLAGYNEQFF
TRBJ1-2	NA	TRBV28	CATLRGYGYTF
TRBJ1-5	NA	TRBV29-1	CSAMLGDRSNQPQHF
TRBJ1-5	TRBD1	TRBV28	CASGGQGRGQWPQHF
TRBJ2-1	TRBD2	TRBV2	CASRTGLADSYNEQFF
TRBJ1-5	NA	TRBV18	CASSPGGDSNQPQHF
TRBJ1-5	TRBD1	TRBV7-8	CASSFIDQGQGYNQPQHF
TRBJ1-3	NA	TRBV14	CASSSGIRRGSGNTIYF
TRBJ2-5	TRBD1	TRBV28	CASSTQTGGSETQYF
TRBJ1-1	NA	TRBV2	CASGVGEGTEAFF
TRBJ1-5	NA	TRBV27	CASSPRPQEPQHF
TRBJ1-1	TRBD1	TRBV19	CASSDRGRGPFTEAFF